This T cell receptor (beta chain) was identified in a study of radiation and T cells in renal cell carcinoma. As for the study in general: Nephrectomy followed 15 Gy stereotactic body radiation by 4 weeks.

The assay was immunoSEQ multiplex PCR, and TCRdb's table has in-frame clones only and misses some. The sample holds roughly 130,000 clones, around nine tenths seen once. V lost 5 bases, J lost 7 bases, and 9 bases stayed unmatched. CDR3 length: 15 residues. The germline V gene encodes CDR1 SGHAT and CDR2 FQDESV (reference sequence). Study results and limitations: No pretreatment tumor biopsies were available for baseline clonotypes.

Notes on this clone: What it recognizes is unknown.

Time point of the sample: baseline pretreatment blood. Treatment noted: 15 Gy SBRT to primary tumor, nephrectomy 4 weeks later. The sequenced sample was blood, obtained from a patient whose treatment included radiotherapy and nephrectomy. This receptor was identified in a woman aged 45-65 years with renal cell carcinoma. The chain has TRBV11-1 and TRBJ1-4; 8 bases are a match to TRBD1. DNA for the CDR3: TGTGCCAGCAGCCAGAGACGACAGGGGCGTGAAAAACTGTTTTTT. This translates into CASSQRRQGREKLFF.